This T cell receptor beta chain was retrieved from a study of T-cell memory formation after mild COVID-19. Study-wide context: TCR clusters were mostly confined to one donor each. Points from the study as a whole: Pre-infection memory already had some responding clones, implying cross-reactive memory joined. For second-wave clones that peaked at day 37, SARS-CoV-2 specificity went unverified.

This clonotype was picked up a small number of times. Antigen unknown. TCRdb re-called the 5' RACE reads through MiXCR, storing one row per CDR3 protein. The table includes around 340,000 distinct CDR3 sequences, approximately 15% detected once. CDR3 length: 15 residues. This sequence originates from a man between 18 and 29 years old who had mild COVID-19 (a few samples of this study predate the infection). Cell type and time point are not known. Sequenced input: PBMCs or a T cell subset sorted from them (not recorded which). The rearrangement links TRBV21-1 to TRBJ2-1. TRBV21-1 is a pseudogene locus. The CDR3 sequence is CASSKVGGLYNEQFF. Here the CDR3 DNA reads TGTGCCAGCAGCAAAGTCGGGGGGCTCTACAATGAGCAGTTCTTC.